Described below is a single T cell receptor (beta chain) sequence and its context. These data are taken from a study of blood T cell repertoires in COVID-19. Profiling relied on immunoSEQ multiplex PCR, and the TCRdb table lists in-frame clones only, not all of them. The sample has about 300,000 clones, about 85% seen once. The CDR3 loop spans 15 amino acids. The sequenced material came from PBMCs or T cells enriched from blood (not recorded which). This TCR came from a woman aged 25-40 years who had recovered from COVID-19. This chain uses TRBV21-1 with TRBJ2-2; TRBD2, as called in the table, went unchecked against the DNA. TRBV21-1 is a known pseudogene. CDR3 bases: TGTGCCAGCAGCCCGAAGGAGAAGTACACCGGGGAGCTGTTTTTT. It is translated as CASSPKEKYTGELFF.